The next 25 T cell receptor beta chains were all read from a single sample in a study of cytomegalovirus exposure and HLA in healthy donors. PCR was performed using 60 Vbeta and 13 Jbeta primers. Using immunoSEQ multiplex PCR, the repertoire was profiled, and TCRdb retains in-frame clones only, with some absent. The sample lists 170,000 or so clones; roughly 79% were seen once. Sequences were obtained from PBMCs. These TCRs come from a male donor in good health and CMV-seronegative.

The chain couples TRBV4-1 to TRBJ1-4; D is unresolved. This CDR3 has 13 residues. Per germline, CDR1 MGHRA and CDR2 YSYEKL. Trimming removed 7 bases at V and 7 bases at J, with 13 bases between. The chain's CDR3 is CASTYKLSEKLFF. The DNA of the CDR3 is TGCGCCAGCACCTACAAACTATCTGAAAAACTGTTTTTT.

The chain links TRBV28 to TRBJ1-2, with no clear D. The CDR3 consists of 13 residues. V shed 2 bases and J shed 8 bases, with 12 bases lying between them. Per germline, CDR1 MDHEN and CDR2 SYDVKM. This chain's CDR3 is CASSLQALGGYTF. Here the CDR3 DNA reads TGTGCCAGCAGTTTACAGGCATTGGGCGGCTACACCTTC.

The chain joins TRBV6-5 to TRBJ1-3, with 9 bases aligning to TRBD1. Germline-derived CDR1 and CDR2 are MNHEY and SVGAGI. Germline trimming cut 5 bases from V and 3 bases from J; bases unmatched to any gene: 5. CDR3 length: 15 amino acids. CDR3 loop: CASSQGTGNGNTIYF. The CDR3 DNA is TGTGCCAGCAGTCAGGGGACAGGGAATGGAAACACCATATATTTT.

This chain joins TRBV5-1 and TRBJ2-7; 9 nucleotides align to TRBD1. Germline trimming cut 0 bases from V and 4 bases from J; bases unmatched to any gene: 5. The CDR3 runs 15 residues. Germline CDR1 SGHRS, CDR2 YFSETQ. For the CDR3, the DNA is TGCGCCAGCAGCTTGGATACAGGGGGCGTATACGAGCAGTACTTC. Translating gives CASSLDTGGVYEQYF. Full variable domain (missing parts from reference TRBV5-1 and TRBJ2-7): KAGVTQTPRYLIKTRGQQVTLSCSPISGHRSVSWYQQTPGQGLQFLFEYFSETQRNKGNFPGRFSGRQFSNSRSEMNVSTLELGDSALYLCASSLDTGGVYEQYFGPGTRLTVT.

The V call is TRBV6-5, the J call TRBJ1-4; D call uncertain. The V end was cut by 0 bases, the J end by 4 bases, with 12 bases between. Germline V gene sequence: CDR1 MNHEY, CDR2 SVGAGI. The CDR3 is 16 amino acids. Here the CDR3 DNA reads TGTGCCAGCAGTTACTCGACGGGTGCGGGTAATGAAAAACTGTTTTTT. Translation: CASSYSTGAGNEKLFF.

CDR3 DNA sequence: TGTGCCAGCAGCCCCCCATTTTTAGATACGCAGTATTTT. This encodes CASSPPFLDTQYF. This chain links TRBV7-3 with TRBJ2-3; D remains unclear. Germline values: CDR1 SGHTA, CDR2 FQGTGA. V shed 5 bases and J shed 5 bases, with 11 bases lying between them. The CDR3 runs to 13 residues.

The chain recombines TRBV6-5 with TRBJ2-5; 7 bases match TRBD2. This CDR3 has 15 residues. In germline, CDR1 is MNHEY, CDR2 SVGAGI. Losses at the gene ends were 5 bases for V and 5 bases for J; bases not matched to a gene: 11. The CDR3 DNA reads as TGTGCCAGCAGTCCCCGGGTAGGGGAGGGGGAGACCCAGTACTTC. Its protein is CASSPRVGEGETQYF.

This chain links TRBV18 with TRBJ2-7; D possibly corresponds to TRBD1 (6 bases). Trimming removed 6 bases at V and 3 bases at J, with 21 bases between. CDR1 and CDR2 from the germline V gene are KGHSH and LQKENI. The CDR3 is made up of 16 amino acids. CDR3 nucleotides: TGTGCCAGCTCCTCACTATTGACAGGAGAGGGCTACGAGCAGTACTTC. Translating gives CASSSLLTGEGYEQYF.

J is TRBJ1-2 and V is TRBV6-5; maybe TRBD1 (6 bases). The CDR3 contains 14 residues. Per the germline V gene, CDR1 is MNHEY and CDR2 is SVGAGI. The ends were cut back, 3 bases at V and 4 bases at J, with 12 bases in the middle. The CDR3 DNA reads TGTGCCAGCAGTTATTTGGGGGCGAGCTATGGCTACACCTTC. Translating it yields CASSYLGASYGYTF.

For this clone: The junction does not match germline at one end; this may be a read error. The chain employs TRBV27 and TRBJ2-7; 15 positions agree with TRBD2. The germline gives CDR1 MNHEY, CDR2 SMNVEV (reference sequence). The CDR3 has 14 residues. CDR3 residues: CASSVGLAGGLSHF. The CDR3 region has the DNA TGTGCCAGCAGTGTGGGACTAGCGGGAGGTCTCTCCCACTTC.

In its sample, this clone was seen many times. V and J are TRBV25-1 and TRBJ2-1; 8 nucleotides line up with TRBD2. CDR3 length equals 15 residues. The J segment lost 4 bases and the V segment lost 1 base, leaving 3 bases of the junction unmatched. Germline CDR1 is MGHDK and CDR2 is SYGVNS. The CDR3 protein is CASSEFGGAYNEQFF. CDR3 in DNA: TGTGCCAGCAGTGAATTCGGGGGGGCTTACAATGAGCAGTTCTTC.

This chain uses TRBV19 with TRBJ2-1; 7 positions match TRBD2. The germline V gene has CDR1 LNHDA and CDR2 SQIVND (reference sequence). V lost 9 bases, J lost 0 bases, and 8 bases stayed unmatched. This CDR3 spans 15 amino acids. CDR3 DNA: TGTGCCAGCCCCCAGCGGGGCGCCTCCTACAATGAGCAGTTCTTC. Translating gives CASPQRGASYNEQFF.

The chain has TRBV10-3 and TRBJ2-1, with D perhaps TRBD2 (5 bases). CDR3 length equals 16 residues. Deletions cut 4 bases from V and 0 bases from J, with 13 bases between. Per the germline V gene, CDR1 is ENHRY and CDR2 is SYGVKD. CDR3 bases: TGTGCCATCAGTGCTTGGACTCGGAGCTCCTACAATGAGCAGTTCTTC. It translates to CAISAWTRSSYNEQFF.

This chain joins TRBV27 and TRBJ2-7; TRBD2 is a possible D gene (5 bases). This CDR3 is built from 14 residues. The V and J ends lost 0 bases and 3 bases respectively, with 9 bases between them. CDR1 MNHEY and CDR2 SMNVEV come from the germline V gene (reference sequence). CDR3 loop: CASSLSPDYYEQYF. The CDR3 nucleotides are TGTGCCAGCAGTTTATCCCCTGACTACTACGAGCAGTACTTC.

V is TRBV28 and J is TRBJ2-1, with D perhaps matching TRBD1 (6 bases). The germline gives CDR1 MDHEN, CDR2 SYDVKM. The CDR3 is 13 amino acids. The germline V and J ends were trimmed by 2 bases and 5 bases, with 7 bases remaining between them. In nucleotides, the CDR3 is TGTGCCAGCAGTTTAACAGGGAACAATGAGCAGTTCTTC. Translation gives CASSLTGNNEQFF.

J is TRBJ1-1 and V is TRBV11-3; the match to TRBD1 covers 8 bases. CDR1 is SGHNT and CDR2 is YENEEA in the germline V gene. CDR3 length: 15 amino acids. V lost 5 bases and J lost 4; bases outside the gene matches: 9. The CDR3 sequence is CASSPQGAGVTEAFF. CDR3 coding DNA: TGTGCCAGCAGCCCGCAGGGGGCCGGTGTCACTGAAGCTTTCTTT. The entire variable domain, with the rest obtained from reference TRBV11-3 and TRBJ1-1, is as follows: EAGVVQSPRYKIIEKKQPVAFWCNPISGHNTLYWYLQNLGQGPELLIRYENEEAVDDSQLPKDRFSAERLKGVDSTLKIQPAELGDSAVYLCASSPQGAGVTEAFFGQGTRLTVV.

The genes are TRBV6-1 and TRBJ1-2; D not resolved. Germline V gene data show CDR1 as MNHNS and CDR2 as SASEGT. This CDR3 is built from 14 residues. V was cut by 2 bases and J by 3 bases, with 10 bases left in between. DNA for the CDR3: TGTGCCAGCAGTGAAAGAGGCAGTTACTATGGCTACACCTTC. It translates to CASSERGSYYGYTF.

This clone came up a few times. The chain carries TRBV29-1 and TRBJ2-1, with 15 bases that match TRBD2. V shed 3 bases, J shed 4 bases, and the junction held 4 bases outside the gene matches. The CDR3 is 16 residues long. CDR1 and CDR2 from the germline V gene are SQVTM and ANQGSEA. In DNA, the CDR3 is TGCAGCGTTGATGGACTAGCGGGAGGGAAGTACAATGAGCAGTTCTTC. Protein sequence: CSVDGLAGGKYNEQFF.

This clone came up once. The chain combines TRBV5-1 with TRBJ1-3, with 9 bases that match TRBD1. The germline V gene encodes CDR1 SGHRS and CDR2 YFSETQ. With V trimmed by 4 bases and J by 4 bases, 15 bases remained unmatched. There are 18 residues in the CDR3. CDR3 protein: CASSPTYLQGASGNTIYF. CDR3 sequence (DNA): TGCGCCAGCAGCCCGACCTACCTACAGGGGGCGTCCGGAAACACCATATATTTT.

The CDR3, as DNA: TGTGCCAGCAGCGGACTTACTAGCGGGAGCTTCAATGAGCAGTTCTTC. Amino acid sequence: CASSGLTSGSFNEQFF. The genes are TRBV2 and TRBJ2-1; 11 nucleotides agree with TRBD2. CDR1 is SNHLY, CDR2 FYNNEI, per germline. Trimming removed 6 bases from V and 6 bases from J; junction bases left unmatched: 10. This CDR3 is built from 16 residues.

V and J are TRBV29-1 and TRBJ2-7; the D gene is possibly TRBD2 (5 bases). The CDR3 runs to 15 residues. Germline-derived CDR1 and CDR2 are SQVTM and ANQGSEA. V lost 0 bases, J lost 0 bases, and 12 bases lay in between. The CDR3 nucleotides are TGCAGCGTTGAAGATCGAGCGGAGAGCTCCTACGAGCAGTACTTC. Protein: CSVEDRAESSYEQYF.

The rearrangement joins TRBV5-4 to TRBJ1-1; D is unclear. The length of the CDR3 is 14 residues. CDR1 is SGHNT and CDR2 is YYREEE in the germline V gene (reference sequence). The ends were cut back, 0 bases at V and 6 bases at J, with 12 bases in the middle. The CDR3 coding sequence is TGTGCCAGCAGCTTGGTACCCAGTTTGGCTGAAGCTTTCTTT. Translated: CASSLVPSLAEAFF. The entire variable domain, with the rest obtained from reference TRBV5-4 and TRBJ1-1, is as follows: ETGVTQSPTHLIKTRGQQVTLRCSSQSGHNTVSWYQQALGQGPQFIFQYYREEENGRGNFPPRFSGLQFPNYSSELNVNALELDDSALYLCASSLVPSLAEAFFGQGTRLTVV.

The CDR3 loop is CASSPTGLKRGYTF. In nucleotides, the CDR3 is TGTGCCAGCAGTCCCACGGGACTCAAGCGGGGCTACACCTTC. V and J are TRBV28 and TRBJ1-2; tentatively, D is TRBD1 (5 bases). Germline assignment: CDR1 MDHEN and CDR2 SYDVKM. Trimming pared 5 bases from V and 8 bases from J, leaving 18 bases between. The CDR3 is 14 residues long.

The chain recombines TRBV2 with TRBJ1-5, with 8 bases aligning to TRBD1. The V gene's germline CDR1 is SNHLY and CDR2 FYNNEI. The V and J ends lost 6 bases and 4 bases, in that order; junction bases with no gene match: 8. The CDR3 has 15 amino acids. CDR3 sequence reads: CASRLGQVVNQPQHF. DNA for the CDR3: TGTGCCAGCAGACTGGGACAGGTCGTTAATCAGCCCCAGCATTTT.

This chain joins TRBV18 and TRBJ2-5; 9 bases line up with TRBD1. The CDR3 extends over 14 amino acids. Germline-derived CDR1 and CDR2 are KGHSH and LQKENI. J gave up 2 bases and V 2 bases, and 0 bases lay outside the gene matches. The CDR3 sequence: CASSPGQGQETQYF. Written as DNA, the CDR3 is TGTGCCAGCTCACCAGGACAGGGGCAAGAGACCCAGTACTTC.